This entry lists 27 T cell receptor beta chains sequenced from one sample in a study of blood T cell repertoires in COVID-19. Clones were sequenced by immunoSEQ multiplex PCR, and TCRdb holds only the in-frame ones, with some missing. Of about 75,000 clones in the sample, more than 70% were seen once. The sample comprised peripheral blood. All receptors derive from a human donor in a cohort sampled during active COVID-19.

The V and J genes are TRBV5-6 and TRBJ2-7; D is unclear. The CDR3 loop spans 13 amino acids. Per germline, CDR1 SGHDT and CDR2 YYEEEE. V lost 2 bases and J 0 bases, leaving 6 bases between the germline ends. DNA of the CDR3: TGTGCCAGCAGCTTTACAAACTCCTACGAGCAGTACTTC. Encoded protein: CASSFTNSYEQYF.

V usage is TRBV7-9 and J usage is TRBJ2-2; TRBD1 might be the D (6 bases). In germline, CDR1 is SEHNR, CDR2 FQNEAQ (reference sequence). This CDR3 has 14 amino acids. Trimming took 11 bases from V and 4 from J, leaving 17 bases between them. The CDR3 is CAGVEGVSTGELFF. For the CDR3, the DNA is TGTGCCGGAGTAGAGGGGGTGAGCACCGGGGAGCTGTTTTTT.

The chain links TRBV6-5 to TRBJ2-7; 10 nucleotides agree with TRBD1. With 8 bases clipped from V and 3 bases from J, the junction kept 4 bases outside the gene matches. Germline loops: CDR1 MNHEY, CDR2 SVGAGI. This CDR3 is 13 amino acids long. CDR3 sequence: CASVRDRGYEQYF. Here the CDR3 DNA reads TGTGCCAGCGTCCGGGACAGGGGCTACGAGCAGTACTTC.

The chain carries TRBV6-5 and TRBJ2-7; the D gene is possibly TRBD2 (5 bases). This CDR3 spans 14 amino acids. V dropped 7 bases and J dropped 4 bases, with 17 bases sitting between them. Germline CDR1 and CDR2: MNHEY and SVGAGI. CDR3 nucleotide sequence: TGTGCCAGCAAGCCCAGCCCGGGATTGTACGAGCAGTACTTC. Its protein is CASKPSPGLYEQYF.

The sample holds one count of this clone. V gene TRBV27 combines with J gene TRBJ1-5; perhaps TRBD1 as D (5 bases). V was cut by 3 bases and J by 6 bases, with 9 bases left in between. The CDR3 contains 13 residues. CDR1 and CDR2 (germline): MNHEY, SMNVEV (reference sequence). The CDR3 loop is CASSFSRAQPQHF. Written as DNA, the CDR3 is TGTGCCAGCAGTTTCTCCAGGGCTCAGCCCCAGCATTTT.

CDR3: CASSLRTGGDEQFF. Here the CDR3 DNA reads TGTGCCAGTAGTCTCAGGACTGGGGGGGATGAGCAGTTCTTC. The rearrangement uses TRBV19 and TRBJ2-1; 7 nucleotides line up with TRBD2. Germline V gene data show CDR1 as LNHDA and CDR2 as SQIVND (reference sequence). Unmatched junction bases numbered 9, after V lost 5 bases and J lost 8 bases. The length of the CDR3 is 14 residues.

The CDR3 DNA reads as TGTGCCAGCAGTTTATTTAGTCCCGGGACAGGGGCAGATACGCAGTATTTT. Its translation: CASSLFSPGTGADTQYF. V and J are TRBV27 and TRBJ2-3, with 10 bases identical to TRBD1. This CDR3 is built from 17 residues. Germline CDR1 is MNHEY and CDR2 is SMNVEV (reference sequence). The V segment lost 1 base and the J segment 4 bases; nucleotides outside the gene matches: 8.

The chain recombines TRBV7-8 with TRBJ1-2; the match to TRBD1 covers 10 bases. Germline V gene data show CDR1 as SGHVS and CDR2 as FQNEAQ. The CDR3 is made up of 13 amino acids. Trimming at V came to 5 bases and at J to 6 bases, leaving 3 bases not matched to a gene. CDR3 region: CASSRTGGDGYTF. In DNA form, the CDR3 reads TGTGCCAGCAGCCGGACAGGGGGTGATGGCTACACCTTC.

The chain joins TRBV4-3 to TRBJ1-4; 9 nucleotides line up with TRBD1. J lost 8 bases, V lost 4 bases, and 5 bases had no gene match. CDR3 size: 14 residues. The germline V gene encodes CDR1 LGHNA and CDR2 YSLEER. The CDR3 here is CASSPGTGYEKLFF. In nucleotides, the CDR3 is TGCGCCAGCAGCCCCGGGACAGGGTACGAAAAACTGTTTTTT.

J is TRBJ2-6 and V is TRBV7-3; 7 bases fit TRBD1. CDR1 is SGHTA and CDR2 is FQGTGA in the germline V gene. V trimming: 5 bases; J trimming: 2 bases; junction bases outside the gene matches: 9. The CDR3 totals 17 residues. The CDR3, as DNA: TGTGCCAGCAGCCCGCGGACAGGTATCACTGGGGCCAACGTCCTGACTTTC. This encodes CASSPRTGITGANVLTF.

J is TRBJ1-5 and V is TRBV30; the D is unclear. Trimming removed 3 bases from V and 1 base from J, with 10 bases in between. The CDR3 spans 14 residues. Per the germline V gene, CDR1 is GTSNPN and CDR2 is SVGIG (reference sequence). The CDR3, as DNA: TGTGCCTGGAGCGCCGGGATCAGCAATCAGCCCCAGCATTTT. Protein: CAWSAGISNQPQHF.

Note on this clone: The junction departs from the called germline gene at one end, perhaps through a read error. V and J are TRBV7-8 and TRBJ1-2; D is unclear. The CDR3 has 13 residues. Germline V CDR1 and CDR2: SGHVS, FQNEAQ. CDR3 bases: TGTGCCAGCAGCTTAGGAGGGTCCGCATCCCCTCTCTTC. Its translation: CASSLGGSASPLF. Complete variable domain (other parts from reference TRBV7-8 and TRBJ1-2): GAGVSQSPRYKVAKRGQDVALRCDPISGHVSLFWYQQALGQGPEFLTYFQNEAQLDKSGLPSDRFFAERPEGSVSTLKIQRTQQEDSAVYLCASSLGGSASPLFGSGTRLTVV.

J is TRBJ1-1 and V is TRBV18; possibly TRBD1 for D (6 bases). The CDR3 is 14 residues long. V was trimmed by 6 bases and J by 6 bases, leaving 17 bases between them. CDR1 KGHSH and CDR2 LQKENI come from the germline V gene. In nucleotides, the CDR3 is TGTGCCAGCTCCCGAAAACAGGGACGAGCTGAAGCTTTCTTT. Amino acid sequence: CASSRKQGRAEAFF.

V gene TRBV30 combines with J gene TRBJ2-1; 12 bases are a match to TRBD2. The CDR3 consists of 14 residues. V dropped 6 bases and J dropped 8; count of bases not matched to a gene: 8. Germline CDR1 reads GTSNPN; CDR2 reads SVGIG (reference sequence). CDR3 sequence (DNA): TGTGCCTGCTTGACTAGCGGGGGAGGGGATGAGCAGTTCTTC. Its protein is CACLTSGGGDEQFF.

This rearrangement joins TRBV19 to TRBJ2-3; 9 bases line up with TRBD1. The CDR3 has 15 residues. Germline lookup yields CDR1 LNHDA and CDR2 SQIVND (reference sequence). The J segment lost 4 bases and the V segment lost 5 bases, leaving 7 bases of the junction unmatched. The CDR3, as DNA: TGTGCCAGTAGTTCCTCCGGGACAGGGTCAGATACGCAGTATTTT. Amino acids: CASSSSGTGSDTQYF.

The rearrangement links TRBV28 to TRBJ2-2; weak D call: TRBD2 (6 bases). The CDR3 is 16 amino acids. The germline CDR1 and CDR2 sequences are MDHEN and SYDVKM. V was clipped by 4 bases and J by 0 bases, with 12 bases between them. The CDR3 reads CASSSVGTANTGELFF. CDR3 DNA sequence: TGTGCCAGCAGTTCGGTTGGGACTGCGAACACCGGGGAGCTGTTTTTT.

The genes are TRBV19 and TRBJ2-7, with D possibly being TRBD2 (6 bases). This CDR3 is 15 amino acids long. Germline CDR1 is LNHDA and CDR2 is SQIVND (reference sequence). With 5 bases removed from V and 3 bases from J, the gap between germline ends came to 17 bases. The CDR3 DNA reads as TGTGCCAGTAGTTTACTAGCAGGCCAAATCTACGAGCAGTACTTC. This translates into CASSLLAGQIYEQYF.

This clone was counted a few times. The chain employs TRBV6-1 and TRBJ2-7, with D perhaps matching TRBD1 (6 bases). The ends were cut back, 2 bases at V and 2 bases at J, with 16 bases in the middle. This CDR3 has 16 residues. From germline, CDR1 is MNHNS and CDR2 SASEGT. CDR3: CASSELGQSFAYEQYF. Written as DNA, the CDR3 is TGTGCCAGCAGTGAACTCGGACAGTCATTCGCCTACGAGCAGTACTTC.

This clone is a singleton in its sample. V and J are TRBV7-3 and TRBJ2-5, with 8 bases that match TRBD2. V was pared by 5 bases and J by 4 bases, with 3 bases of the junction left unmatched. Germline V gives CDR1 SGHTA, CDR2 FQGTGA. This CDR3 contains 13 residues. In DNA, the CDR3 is TGTGCCAGCAGCCTGGGACTAGTAGAGACCCAGTACTTC. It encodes CASSLGLVETQYF.

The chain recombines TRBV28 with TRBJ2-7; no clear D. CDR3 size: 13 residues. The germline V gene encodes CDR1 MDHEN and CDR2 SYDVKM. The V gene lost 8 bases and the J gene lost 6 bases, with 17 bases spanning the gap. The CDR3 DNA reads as TGTGCCAGCGGCCGAGAGCCGACGGGCGAGCAGTACTTC. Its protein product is CASGREPTGEQYF.

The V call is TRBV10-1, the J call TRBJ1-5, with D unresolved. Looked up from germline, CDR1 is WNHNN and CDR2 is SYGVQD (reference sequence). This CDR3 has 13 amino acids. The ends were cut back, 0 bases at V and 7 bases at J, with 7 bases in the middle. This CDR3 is CASSESPGQPQHF. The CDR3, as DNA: TGCGCCAGCAGTGAGTCTCCGGGACAGCCCCAGCATTTT.

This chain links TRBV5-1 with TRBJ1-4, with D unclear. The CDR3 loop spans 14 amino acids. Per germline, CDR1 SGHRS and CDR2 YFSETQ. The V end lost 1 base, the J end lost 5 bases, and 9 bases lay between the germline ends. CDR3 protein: CASSLRRENEKLFF. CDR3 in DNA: TGCGCCAGCAGCTTGCGACGGGAAAATGAAAAACTGTTTTTT.

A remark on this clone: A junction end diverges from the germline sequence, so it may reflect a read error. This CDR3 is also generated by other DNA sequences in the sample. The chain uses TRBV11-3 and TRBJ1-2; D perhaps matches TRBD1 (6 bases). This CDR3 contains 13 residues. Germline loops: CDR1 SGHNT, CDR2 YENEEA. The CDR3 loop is CASSLDFTGGYTF. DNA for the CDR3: TGTGCCAGCAGCTTAGATTTTACGGGGGGCTATACCTTC.

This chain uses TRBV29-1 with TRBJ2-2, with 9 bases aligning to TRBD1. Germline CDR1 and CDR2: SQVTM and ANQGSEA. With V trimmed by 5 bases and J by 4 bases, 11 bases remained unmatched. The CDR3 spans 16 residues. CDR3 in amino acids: CSVLGQGIFSTGELFF. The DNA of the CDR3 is TGCAGCGTTTTGGGACAGGGCATTTTTAGCACCGGGGAGCTGTTTTTT.

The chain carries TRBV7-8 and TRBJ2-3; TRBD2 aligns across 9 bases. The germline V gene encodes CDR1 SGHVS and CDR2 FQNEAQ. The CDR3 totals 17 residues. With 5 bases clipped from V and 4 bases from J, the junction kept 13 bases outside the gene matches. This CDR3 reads CASSPMGLAGAADTQYF. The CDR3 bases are TGTGCCAGCAGCCCGATGGGGTTAGCGGGAGCGGCAGATACGCAGTATTTT.

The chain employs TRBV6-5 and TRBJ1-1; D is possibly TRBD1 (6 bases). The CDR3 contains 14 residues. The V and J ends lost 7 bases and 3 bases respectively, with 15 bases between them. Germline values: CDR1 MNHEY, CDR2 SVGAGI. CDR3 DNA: TGTGCCAGCACCCCGGGAGGGGGATACACTGAAGCTTTCTTT. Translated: CASTPGGGYTEAFF.

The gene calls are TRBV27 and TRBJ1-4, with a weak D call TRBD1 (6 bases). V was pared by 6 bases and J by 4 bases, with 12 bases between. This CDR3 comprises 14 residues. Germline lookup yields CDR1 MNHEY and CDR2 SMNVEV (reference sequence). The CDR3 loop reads CASRGRQDNEKLFF. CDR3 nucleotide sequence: TGTGCCAGCAGGGGGAGACAGGATAATGAAAAACTGTTTTTT.